The 9 T cell receptor beta chains presented below share a single source sample, sequenced in a study of a mutant IDH1 vaccine in newly diagnosed glioma. Time point defined: week 23, last vaccination. All doses held 300 ug of mutant IDH1 20-mer peptide, with topical imiquimod. Clones were sequenced by immunoSEQ multiplex PCR, and TCRdb holds only the in-frame ones, with some missing. The sample contains approximately 67,000 clones, approximately 84% of which appear only once. No antigen is known for these receptors. This sample comprised PBMCs, obtained from a glioma patient whose treatment included an IDH1 peptide vaccine. The receptors shown here come from a man aged 18 to 35 with glioma.

This sequence joins TRBV4-1 and TRBJ1-6; TRBD1 is a possible D gene (5 bases). The germline V gene has CDR1 MGHRA and CDR2 YSYEKL. Trimming took off 1 base at V and 0 bases at J, with 10 bases between the two ends. The CDR3 length is 17 residues. CDR3 in amino acids: CASSQGGRGSYNSPLHF. The CDR3 region has the DNA TGCGCCAGCAGCCAAGGCGGGAGGGGCTCCTATAATTCACCCCTCCACTTT.

The chain uses TRBV4-1 and TRBJ2-2; no clear D. CDR3 length equals 15 residues. Trimming removed 0 bases at V and 4 bases at J, with 9 bases between. From germline, CDR1 is MGHRA and CDR2 YSYEKL. The CDR3 nucleotides read TGCGCCAGCAGCCAAGATTCTTCGCCCACCGGGGAGCTGTTTTTT. Protein: CASSQDSSPTGELFF.

V gene TRBV6-5 combines with J gene TRBJ1-1; D ambiguous. Germline assignment: CDR1 MNHEY and CDR2 SVGAGI. This CDR3 region has 15 residues. The V end was cut by 4 bases, the J end by 1 base, with 13 bases between. CDR3 sequence reads: CASSSPGLGNTEAFF. In nucleotides, the CDR3 is TGTGCCAGCAGTTCCCCTGGTTTGGGGAACACTGAAGCTTTCTTT.

The chain is built from TRBV30 and TRBJ2-1; D is unclear. The V end lost 3 bases, the J end lost 4 bases, and 10 bases lay between the germline ends. Germline CDR1 and CDR2: GTSNPN and SVGIG (reference sequence). The CDR3 spans 13 residues. The CDR3 DNA is TGTGCCTGGAGGCCGGGCCCGTACAATGAGCAGTTCTTC. Translation: CAWRPGPYNEQFF.

J is TRBJ2-7 and V is TRBV2; TRBD2 is a possible D gene (6 bases). This CDR3 spans 14 amino acids. V lost 7 bases, J lost 0 bases, and 13 bases lay in between. The germline gives CDR1 SNHLY, CDR2 FYNNEI. This CDR3 is CASMLEGGSYEQYF. The DNA of the CDR3 is TGTGCCAGCATGCTTGAGGGAGGCTCCTACGAGCAGTACTTC.

V gene TRBV5-8 combines with J gene TRBJ1-5; D gene unclear. Between the trimmed V and J ends, which lost 0 bases and 6 bases, there was a span of 10 bases. Germline V gene lookup returns CDR1 SGHTS and CDR2 YDEGEE. The CDR3 is made up of 14 amino acids. The CDR3 DNA follows: TGTGCCAGCAGCTTGGCTCCGGTAACTCAGCCCCAGCATTTT. It translates to CASSLAPVTQPQHF.

This chain links TRBV6-7 with TRBJ2-2; 8 nucleotides match TRBD1. TRBV6-7 is reported as an ORF; its role is uncertain. The CDR3 extends over 15 amino acids. V was clipped by 7 bases and J by 2 bases; unmatched bases: 6. CDR3 DNA sequence: TGTGCCAGCACCTTGGACAGGGCCAACACCGGGGAGCTGTTTTTT. It translates to CASTLDRANTGELFF.

The chain joins TRBV9 to TRBJ2-2, with 8 bases that match TRBD2. V was pared by 5 bases and J by 4 bases, with 13 bases of the junction left unmatched. Germline lookup yields CDR1 SGDLS and CDR2 YYNGEE. The length of the CDR3 is 17 residues. The DNA for the CDR3 is TGTGCCAGCAGAGGAGCTTTGGGACTAGAAGTCACCGGGGAGCTGTTTTTT. This gives the protein CASRGALGLEVTGELFF.

This clone appeared a single time. The chain joins TRBV7-9 to TRBJ1-5, with 7 bases that match TRBD1. From germline, CDR1 is SEHNR and CDR2 FQNEAQ (reference sequence). CDR3 length: 16 amino acids. With V trimmed by 5 bases and J by 0 bases, 7 bases remained unmatched. The CDR3: CASSLSGGYSNQPQHF. CDR3 nucleotide sequence: TGTGCCAGCAGCCTTTCAGGGGGGTATAGCAATCAGCCCCAGCATTTT.